This is a list of T cell receptor beta chains from one sample in a study of T-cell memory formation after mild COVID-19. MiXCR, applied by TCRdb to the 5' RACE reads, yields one record per CDR3 protein. The sample shows 350,000 or so distinct CDR3 sequences, approximately 13% of them seen only once. The sequencing sample was made of PBMCs or a T cell subset sorted from them (not recorded which). Receptors were obtained from a man younger than 35 who had mild COVID-19 (a few samples of this study predate the infection). Cell type and time point are not known. Both conserved end residues are part of each CDR3. A D gene is named only where the DNA matches it firmly. The size of a clone is reported for some rows only, either as once, few or many, or as a class for expanded clones.

J: TRBJ1-1; size: .; D: TRBD1; V: TRBV25-1; DNA: TGTGCCAGCAGTGAGGGGACAGGGCAGTTGGCTGAAGCTTTCTTT; CDR3: CASSEGTGQLAEAFF
J: TRBJ2-2; size: few; D: .; V: TRBV7-2; DNA: TGTGCCAGCAGCTACGCCCCAATGGGGGCGGCGAACACCGGGGAGCTGTTTTTT; CDR3: CASSYAPMGAANTGELFF
J: TRBJ2-2; size: few; D: TRBD1; V: TRBV7-8; DNA: TGTGCCAGCAGCCCCCCCCGGACAGGGGGCGCAGGGAACACCGGGGAGCTGTTTTTT; CDR3: CASSPPRTGGAGNTGELFF
J: TRBJ2-2; size: once; D: .; V: TRBV11-2; DNA: TGTGCCAGCAGCCCAGGTCCCCTTGCCGGGGAGCTGTTTTTT; CDR3: CASSPGPLAGELFF
J: TRBJ2-5; size: few; D: .; V: TRBV18; DNA: TGTGCCAGCTCATTCCTGGGGGGAGAGACCCAGTACTTC; CDR3: CASSFLGGETQYF
J: TRBJ1-6; size: .; D: .; V: TRBV19; DNA: TGTGCCAGTAGTATAGAGGACCTTGGACCCCTCCACTTT; CDR3: CASSIEDLGPLHF
J: TRBJ1-2; size: .; D: .; V: TRBV6-6; DNA: TGTGCCAGCAGTTACAAGGGGGACTATGGCTACACCTTC; CDR3: CASSYKGDYGYTF
J: TRBJ2-3; size: .; D: .; V: TRBV6-2/TRBV6-3; DNA: TGTGCCAGCATCGGCCGGGGGCGAGATACGCAGTATTTT; CDR3: CASIGRGRDTQYF
J: TRBJ2-7; size: .; D: TRBD1; V: TRBV5-1; DNA: TGCGCCAGCAGCTTGGGAGGGACAGGGGCCCCCTACGAGCAGTACTTC; CDR3: CASSLGGTGAPYEQYF
J: TRBJ2-1; size: few; D: .; V: TRBV7-2; DNA: TGTGCCAGCAGCTTATTCAGGGGGGGATACAATGAGCAGTTCTTC; CDR3: CASSLFRGGYNEQFF
J: TRBJ2-7; size: few; D: .; V: TRBV20-1; DNA: TGCAGTGCTAGAGGCCGACGGACCTACGAGCAGTACTTC; CDR3: CSARGRRTYEQYF
J: TRBJ2-7; size: few; D: .; V: TRBV11-2; DNA: TGTGCCAGCAGCTTAAGCCTCCGACCCGAGCAGTACTTC; CDR3: CASSLSLRPEQYF
J: TRBJ1-3; size: few; D: .; V: TRBV12-3/TRBV12-4; DNA: TGTGCCAGCAGTTTAGCTTATGGAAACACCATATATTTT; CDR3: CASSLAYGNTIYF
J: TRBJ1-1; size: .; D: .; V: TRBV4-2; DNA: TGTGCCAGCAGCCCAGGAATGAGAGTTGAAGCTTTCTTT; CDR3: CASSPGMRVEAFF
J: TRBJ1-5; size: .; D: .; V: TRBV2; DNA: TGTGCCAGCAGTGAGTCCGGGGTGCGGATTCAGCCCCAGCATTTT; CDR3: CASSESGVRIQPQHF
J: TRBJ2-3; size: .; D: TRBD1; V: TRBV5-1; DNA: TGCGCCAGCAGCGGAGGACAGGGTAACACAGATACGCAGTATTTT; CDR3: CASSGGQGNTDTQYF
J: TRBJ2-3; size: .; D: TRBD2; V: TRBV7-2; DNA: TGTGCCAGCAGCTTCCGGGACTACAACACAGATACGCAGTATTTT; CDR3: CASSFRDYNTDTQYF
J: TRBJ2-3; size: many; D: .; V: TRBV28; DNA: TGTGCCAGCAGTTTTATTGAAACGACTAATACGCAGTATTTT; CDR3: CASSFIETTNTQYF
J: TRBJ2-3; size: few; D: .; V: TRBV5-1; DNA: TGCGCCAGCAGCCTTGAGGGTCTAGCAGTCACAGATACGCAGTATTTT; CDR3: CASSLEGLAVTDTQYF
J: TRBJ2-1; size: few; D: TRBD2; V: TRBV5-1; DNA: TGCGCCAGCAGCTTGGCCTCTCCCGGGGGGTACAATGAGCAGTTCTTC; CDR3: CASSLASPGGYNEQFF
J: TRBJ2-3; size: many; D: TRBD2; V: TRBV7-3; DNA: TGTGCCAGCAGCTTATATCCCCACACTACTGCGGGGGGGGGTACGCAGTATTTT; CDR3: CASSLYPHTTAGGGTQYF
J: TRBJ2-5; size: few; D: TRBD2; V: TRBV7-3; DNA: TGTGCCAGCAGCTCCCGCGGGGGGGCCGGGGAGACCCAGTACTTC; CDR3: CASSSRGGAGETQYF
J: TRBJ2-2; size: many; D: .; V: TRBV7-2; DNA: TGCGCCAGCAGCTCGACAGGGAACACCGGGGAGCTGTTTTTT; CDR3: CASSSTGNTGELFF
J: TRBJ2-3; size: few; D: TRBD1; V: TRBV4-3; DNA: TGCGCCAGCAGCCAAGGGACAGGGATCACAGATACGCAGTATTTT; CDR3: CASSQGTGITDTQYF
J: TRBJ1-1; size: .; D: .; V: TRBV5-1; DNA: TGCGCCAGCAGCCCCAGACCCGGACGACCTGAAGCTTTCTTT; CDR3: CASSPRPGRPEAFF
J: TRBJ1-6; size: .; D: .; V: TRBV27; DNA: TGTGCCAGCAGTTTAGCCCTAGGGAATTCACCCCTCCACTTT; CDR3: CASSLALGNSPLHF
J: TRBJ2-5; size: .; D: .; V: TRBV9; DNA: TGTGCCAGCAGCGTAGGTAGGGCTTGGGAGACCCAGTACTTC; CDR3: CASSVGRAWETQYF
J: TRBJ2-5; size: .; D: TRBD2; V: TRBV20-1; DNA: TGCAGTGCTAGAGATCCGAATAGCGGGGGGGCTTCCTCAGAGACCCAGTACTTC; CDR3: CSARDPNSGGASSETQYF
J: TRBJ2-2; size: few; D: .; V: TRBV4-1; DNA: TGCGCCAGCAGCGGGGGGGCCGGCACCGGGGAGCTGTTTTTT; CDR3: CASSGGAGTGELFF
J: TRBJ1-4; size: .; D: .; V: TRBV20-1; DNA: TGCAGTGCTAGAGATCAGTCTATACTGTTTTTT; CDR3: CSARDQSILFF
J: TRBJ1-2; size: many; D: .; V: TRBV12-3/TRBV12-4; DNA: TGTGCCAGCAGTTTTGGGGGATATGGCTACACCTTC; CDR3: CASSFGGYGYTF
J: TRBJ2-5; size: few; D: .; V: TRBV7-2; DNA: TGTGCCAGCAGCACCTCCGGGGCGACCCAGTACTTC; CDR3: CASSTSGATQYF
J: TRBJ1-2; size: .; D: .; V: TRBV5-5; DNA: TGTGCCAGCAGCCCCTCGGGGAGAAAGCCTTCCCGGGGCTACACCTTC; CDR3: CASSPSGRKPSRGYTF
J: TRBJ2-3; size: .; D: .; V: TRBV5-1; DNA: TGCGCCAGCAGGACGCACGGGGGTCCCACAGATACGCAGTATTTT; CDR3: CASRTHGGPTDTQYF
J: TRBJ1-5; size: few; D: .; V: TRBV6-5; DNA: TGTGCCAGCAGTTACTCAGCAGGGGCAAGCCAGCCCCAGCATTTT; CDR3: CASSYSAGASQPQHF